This TCR beta chain derives from a study of T-cell reconstitution after alpha-beta-depleted transplantation in children. Trimming removed 3 bases from V and 4 bases from J, with 9 bases in between. CDR3 length: 13 amino acids. CDR1 and CDR2 from the germline V gene are MNHEY and SMNVEV (reference sequence). This sample's TCRbeta library carried unique molecular identifier barcodes. TCRdb passed the PCR reads through MiXCR, listing each CDR3 protein once. Of about 610,000 distinct CDR3 sequences in the sample, over 9.5% were seen once. This clonotype has just a few counts. The chain employs TRBV27 and TRBJ1-1; D gene ambiguous. This clonotype originated in a human donor who donated a stem cell graft to a child with acute myeloid leukemia. Specimen: PBMCs from the stem cell graft donor, collected from the stem cell graft. CDR3 in amino acids: CASSFLDGTEAFF. The CDR3 coding sequence is TGTGCCAGCAGTTTCTTAGATGGCACTGAAGCTTTCTTT.